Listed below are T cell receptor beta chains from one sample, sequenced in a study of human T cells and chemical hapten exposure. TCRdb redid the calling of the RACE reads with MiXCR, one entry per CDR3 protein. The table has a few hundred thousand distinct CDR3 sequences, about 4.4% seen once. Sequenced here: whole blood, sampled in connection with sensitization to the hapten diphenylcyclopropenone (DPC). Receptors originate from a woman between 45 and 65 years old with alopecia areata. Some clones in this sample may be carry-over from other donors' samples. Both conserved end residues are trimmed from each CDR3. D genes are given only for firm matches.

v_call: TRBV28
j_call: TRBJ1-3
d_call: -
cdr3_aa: ASTPKSNTIY

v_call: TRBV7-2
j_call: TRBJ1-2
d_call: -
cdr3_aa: ASSHPDGYT

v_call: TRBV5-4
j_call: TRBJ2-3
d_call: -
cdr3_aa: ASSSDGPSTDTQY

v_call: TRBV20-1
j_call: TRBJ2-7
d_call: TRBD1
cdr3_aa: SALRDSYEQY

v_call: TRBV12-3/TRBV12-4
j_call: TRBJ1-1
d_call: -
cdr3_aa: ASRPGTLNTEAF

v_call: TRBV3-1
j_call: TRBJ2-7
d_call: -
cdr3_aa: ASSQVTNSYEQY

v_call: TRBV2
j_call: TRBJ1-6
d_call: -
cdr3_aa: ASSQYGLVGNSPLH

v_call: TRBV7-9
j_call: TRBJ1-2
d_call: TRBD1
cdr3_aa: ASSFRGRGRNYGYT

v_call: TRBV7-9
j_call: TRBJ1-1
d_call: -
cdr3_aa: ASNTQGGGTEAF

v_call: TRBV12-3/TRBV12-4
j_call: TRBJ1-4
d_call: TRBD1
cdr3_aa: ASRPGQGPEKLF

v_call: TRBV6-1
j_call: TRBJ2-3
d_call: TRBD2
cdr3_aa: ASSPLTSGVIDTQY

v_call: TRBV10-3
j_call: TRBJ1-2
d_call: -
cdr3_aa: AITLDSNYGYT

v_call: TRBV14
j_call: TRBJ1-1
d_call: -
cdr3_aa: ASSQDKFVRGGGTEAF

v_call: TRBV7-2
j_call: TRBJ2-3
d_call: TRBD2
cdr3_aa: ASSLSAGWRTQY

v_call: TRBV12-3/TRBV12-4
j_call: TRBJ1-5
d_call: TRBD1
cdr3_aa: ASSQYLGGAGQPQH

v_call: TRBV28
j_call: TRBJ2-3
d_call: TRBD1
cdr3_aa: ASSSQGAADTQY

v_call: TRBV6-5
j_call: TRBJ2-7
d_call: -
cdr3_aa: ASSPGTGPLYEQY

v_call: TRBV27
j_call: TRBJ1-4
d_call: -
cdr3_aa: ASSYTGSNEKLF

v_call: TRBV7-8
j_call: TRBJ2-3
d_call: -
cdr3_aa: ASTLGTDTQY

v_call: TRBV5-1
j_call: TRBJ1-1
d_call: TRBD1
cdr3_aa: ASSPSGTVKNTEAF

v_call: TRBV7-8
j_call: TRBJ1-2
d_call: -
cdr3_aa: ASSPPDGYT

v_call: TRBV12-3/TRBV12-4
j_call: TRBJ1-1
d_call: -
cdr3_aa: ASSLTPGPAF